This record concerns one T cell receptor (beta chain) sequence. What it binds is not known. One end of the junction does not line up with germline, which may come from a read error. TCRdb re-called the 5' RACE reads through MiXCR, storing one row per CDR3 protein. This sample has just over 60,000 distinct CDR3 sequences, with just under 30% found just once. Findings and caveats of the study: Tumor Tregs overlapped most with tumor, then blood, naive CD4+ cells.

Germline lookup yields CDR1 DFQATT and CDR2 SNEGSKA (reference sequence). The CDR3 consists of 14 residues. This receptor was obtained from a female donor with breast cancer. The sequenced material came from tumor-infiltrating naive CD4+ T cells sorted from the breast tumor. Subset here: naive CD4+ T cells, CD4+CD45RA+CD25-. V and J are TRBV20-1 and TRBJ2-3; 7 positions agree with TRBD1. The CDR3 protein is CGARWDRLWDTQYF. Written as DNA, the CDR3 is TGCGGTGCTAGATGGGACAGACTGTGGGATACGCAGTATTTT.